This T cell receptor (beta chain) came from a study of cytomegalovirus exposure and HLA in healthy donors. Study-level findings and limits: The analysis excluded some indistinguishable V segments, including TRBV6-2 and TRBV6-3. In most subjects, TCR beta sequences reportedly gave accurate predictions of HLA-A and HLA-B alleles.

Trimming shortened V by 5 bases and J by 9 bases, and 9 bases separated the two germline ends. Germline loops: CDR1 SGHRS, CDR2 YFSETQ. The CDR3 sequence is 11 residues long. A note on this clone: Its antigen is unknown.

The PCR used 60 Vbeta and 13 Jbeta primers. Assay: immunoSEQ multiplex PCR; the TCRdb copy retains only in-frame clones and omits some. The data hold some 170,000 clones, with about 69% observed a single time. The sequence was collected from a human donor in good health. The chain couples TRBV5-1 to TRBJ2-1; tentatively, D is TRBD2 (5 bases). Sequences were obtained from PBMCs. The chain's CDR3 is CASRESGEQFF. The CDR3 DNA is TGCGCCAGCAGGGAGAGCGGTGAGCAGTTCTTC.